The 22 T cell receptor beta chains presented below share a single source sample, sequenced in a study of blood T cell repertoires in COVID-19. Profiling relied on immunoSEQ multiplex PCR, and the TCRdb table lists in-frame clones only, not all of them. This table holds 70,000 to 95,000 clones, about 81% found once. Source material: peripheral blood. The receptor source for this set is a human donor in a cohort sampled during active COVID-19.

This clone was detected only once. The chain uses TRBV18 and TRBJ2-5; the D is unclear. The CDR3 contains 12 residues. Germline V gene lookup returns CDR1 KGHSH and CDR2 LQKENI. V lost 3 bases to trimming and J lost 5 bases, with 7 bases between them. The CDR3 reads CASSPGRETQYF. The CDR3 DNA follows: TGTGCCAGCTCACCGGGCCGTGAGACCCAGTACTTC.

The V and J genes are TRBV3-1 (or the pseudogene TRBV3-2) and TRBJ2-7; D perhaps matches TRBD1 (5 bases). The CDR3 loop spans 12 amino acids. Germline V gives CDR1 LGHDT, CDR2 YNNKEL (reference sequence). The V end lost 4 bases, the J end lost 12 bases, and 16 bases lay between the germline ends. The CDR3 bases are TGTGCCAGCAGCCGTGACAGAGGTCGAAGGTACTTC. Amino acid sequence: CASSRDRGRRYF.

V is TRBV7-3 and J is TRBJ2-3, with D possibly TRBD2 on 6 matching bases. This CDR3 region has 14 residues. V shed 5 bases and J shed 8 bases, with 17 bases lying between them. Germline lookup yields CDR1 SGHTA and CDR2 FQGTGA. CDR3 nucleotide sequence: TGTGCCAGCAGCCCCCAGACCGGGGGTGGTACGCAGTATTTT. It yields the protein CASSPQTGGGTQYF.

The chain recombines TRBV2 with TRBJ2-6; weak D call: TRBD1 (6 bases). Germline CDR1 and CDR2: SNHLY and FYNNEI. This CDR3 is built from 16 residues. V lost 2 bases, J lost 2 bases, and 10 bases lay in between. The CDR3 loop is CASSEWRTAGANVLTF. In DNA, the CDR3 is TGTGCCAGCAGTGAATGGAGGACAGCTGGGGCCAACGTCCTGACTTTC.

This chain uses TRBV7-3 with TRBJ2-7, with TRBD2 identical over 9 bases. The germline gives CDR1 SGHTA, CDR2 FQGTGA. The CDR3 consists of 14 residues. V shed 5 bases and J 4 bases; nucleotides not matched to a gene: 6. CDR3 loop: CASSVSGGRYEQYF. As DNA, the CDR3 is TGTGCCAGCAGCGTTAGCGGGGGACGATACGAGCAGTACTTC.

This clone was recorded a few times. V gene TRBV29-1 combines with J gene TRBJ2-3, with D perhaps TRBD2 (6 bases). V was clipped by 4 bases and J by 1 base, with 15 bases between them. Germline lookup yields CDR1 SQVTM and CDR2 ANQGSEA. The CDR3 spans 15 residues. CDR3 region: CSVGAIGGGTDTQYF. In nucleotides, the CDR3 is TGCAGCGTTGGGGCTATCGGGGGAGGCACAGATACGCAGTATTTT.

The chain uses TRBV3-1 (or the pseudogene TRBV3-2) and TRBJ1-5, with D maybe TRBD1 (5 bases). V was trimmed by 2 bases and J by 4 bases, leaving 12 bases between them. The CDR3 sequence is 15 residues long. Germline CDR1 and CDR2: LGHDT and YNNKEL (reference sequence). In nucleotides, the CDR3 is TGTGCCAGCAGCCAACAACAAGGGGTTAATCAGCCCCAGCATTTT. Protein product: CASSQQQGVNQPQHF.

The chain employs TRBV28 and TRBJ2-7; D gene ambiguous. Germline assignment: CDR1 MDHEN and CDR2 SYDVKM. Trimming shortened V by 2 bases and J by 6 bases, and 5 bases separated the two germline ends. The CDR3 is made up of 11 amino acids. Here the CDR3 DNA reads TGTGCCAGCAGTTTAACGGGCGAGCAGTACTTC. It specifies CASSLTGEQYF.

The chain is built from TRBV30 and TRBJ2-1, with D maybe TRBD2 (6 bases). Trimming took off 8 bases at V and 5 bases at J, with 19 bases between the two ends. The CDR3 covers 14 residues. Germline assignment: CDR1 GTSNPN and CDR2 SVGIG (reference sequence). The CDR3 reads CARGLRHHNNEQFF. Here the CDR3 DNA reads TGTGCCCGGGGGTTGAGACACCACAACAATGAGCAGTTCTTC.

The V call is TRBV2, the J call TRBJ2-1; D might be TRBD2 (5 bases). CDR1 is SNHLY and CDR2 is FYNNEI in the germline V gene. The V end was cut by 3 bases, the J end by 9 bases, with 6 bases between. The CDR3 loop spans 11 amino acids. In nucleotides, the CDR3 is TGTGCCAGCAGTGAGGAGGCTGAGCAGTTCTTC. It codes for CASSEEAEQFF.

The chain is built from TRBV2 and TRBJ2-3; 11 bases match TRBD2. The germline V gene encodes CDR1 SNHLY and CDR2 FYNNEI. The CDR3 is 15 residues long. V was pared by 6 bases and J by 6 bases, with 8 bases of the junction left unmatched. CDR3 in amino acids: CASRGGTSGPDTQYF. Written as DNA, the CDR3 is TGTGCCAGCAGGGGGGGGACTAGCGGTCCCGATACGCAGTATTTT.

The chain employs TRBV4-1 and TRBJ2-7; the match to TRBD1 covers 11 bases. This CDR3 contains 16 residues. The germline gives CDR1 MGHRA, CDR2 YSYEKL. Losses at the gene ends were 1 base for V and 5 bases for J; bases not matched to a gene: 7. This CDR3 reads CASSQGFGTGGHEQYF. The DNA of the CDR3 is TGCGCCAGCAGCCAAGGGTTCGGGACAGGGGGTCACGAGCAGTACTTC.

In this sample, this clone turned up a few times. The chain uses TRBV6-6 and TRBJ2-2; D remains unclear. Germline CDR1 reads MNHNY; CDR2 reads SVGAGI (reference sequence). The CDR3 runs 14 residues. V lost 5 bases and J lost 5, with 12 bases in between. The CDR3 spells CASSPLILTGELFF. The CDR3 nucleotides read TGTGCCAGCAGTCCTTTAATATTAACCGGGGAGCTGTTTTTT.

This rearrangement joins TRBV18 to TRBJ1-2, with a tentative D call TRBD1 (5 bases). Germline CDR1 and CDR2: KGHSH and LQKENI. Trimming stripped 5 bases from V and 0 bases from J, with 16 bases between. The length of the CDR3 is 16 residues. The CDR3 nucleotides are TGTGCCAGCTCAGGCCAGACAGAGAACTCTAACTATGGCTACACCTTC. Translation: CASSGQTENSNYGYTF.

J is TRBJ2-7 and V is TRBV7-3; 7 nucleotides align to TRBD2. Looked up from germline, CDR1 is SGHTA and CDR2 is FQGTGA. The trim removed 5 bases at V and 7 bases at J, leaving 5 bases unmatched. The CDR3 extends over 12 amino acids. The CDR3 region is CASSVYGGEQYF. The CDR3 DNA sequence: TGTGCCAGCAGCGTTTACGGGGGGGAGCAGTACTTC.

This clone showed up just once. This rearrangement joins TRBV2 to TRBJ2-1; 11 bases line up with TRBD1. Germline trimming cut 8 bases from V and 6 bases from J; bases unmatched to any gene: 6. The CDR3 has 14 residues. Per the germline V gene, CDR1 is SNHLY and CDR2 is FYNNEI. The CDR3 DNA reads TGTGCCAGCTCGGGACAGGGGGTCCCCAATGAGCAGTTCTTC. This gives the protein CASSGQGVPNEQFF. The variable domain in full, completed from reference TRBV2 and TRBJ2-1, reads EPEVTQTPSHQVTQMGQEVILRCVPISNHLYFYWYRQILGQKVEFLVSFYNNEISEKSEIFDDQFSVERPDGSNFTLKIRSTKLEDSAMYFCASSGQGVPNEQFFGPGTRLTVL.

The rearrangement joins TRBV6-5 to TRBJ1-2; 7 bases align to TRBD1. The CDR3 extends over 14 amino acids. CDR1 MNHEY and CDR2 SVGAGI come from the germline V gene. V lost 6 bases and J lost 5; bases outside the gene matches: 9. CDR3 residues: CASRSPGQKYGYTF. CDR3 DNA sequence: TGTGCCAGCAGATCCCCGGGACAGAAGTATGGCTACACCTTC.

As to this clone: The same CDR3 also results from other DNA sequences found in this sample. The J gene is TRBJ2-6, the V gene TRBV3-1 (or the pseudogene TRBV3-2), with D unclear. CDR1 LGHDT and CDR2 YNNKEL come from the germline V gene (reference sequence). The length of the CDR3 is 14 residues. V dropped 1 base and J dropped 2 bases, with 3 bases sitting between them. The CDR3 loop reads CASSQGAGANVLTF. DNA for the CDR3: TGTGCCAGCAGCCAAGGAGCTGGGGCCAACGTCCTGACTTTC.

The chain joins TRBV7-9 to TRBJ2-3; 8 bases line up with TRBD2. CDR3 size: 16 residues. Germline CDR1 reads SEHNR; CDR2 reads FQNEAQ (reference sequence). Germline trimming cut 8 bases from V and 2 bases from J; bases unmatched to any gene: 12. This chain's CDR3 is CASGSGSGGFTDTQYF. The CDR3 DNA reads as TGTGCCAGCGGGAGTGGGAGCGGGGGCTTCACAGATACGCAGTATTTT. Together with reference TRBV7-9 and TRBJ2-3, the CDR3 gives the full variable domain: DTGVSQNPRHKITKRGQNVTFRCDPISEHNRLYWYRQTLGQGPEFLTYFQNEAQLEKSRLLSDRFSAERPKGSFSTLEIQRTEQGDSAMYLCASGSGSGGFTDTQYFGPGTRLTVL.

The gene calls are TRBV9 and TRBJ2-1; TRBD1 matches at 8 bases. From germline, CDR1 is SGDLS and CDR2 YYNGEE. The CDR3 is made up of 15 amino acids. J was trimmed by 2 bases and V by 0 bases; bases with no gene match: 1. The CDR3 nucleotides are TGTGCCAGCAGCGTAGCAGGGGGCCCCTACAATGAGCAGTTCTTC. Its translation is CASSVAGGPYNEQFF.

This clone was counted between two and nine times. V usage is TRBV5-1 and J usage is TRBJ2-7, with a possible D match to TRBD1 (6 bases). This CDR3 contains 12 residues. Looked up from germline, CDR1 is SGHRS and CDR2 is YFSETQ. Trimming pared 4 bases from V and 5 bases from J, leaving 10 bases between. The CDR3 DNA sequence: TGCGCCAGCAGCATGGACAGAGACGAGCAGTACTTC. This sequence encodes CASSMDRDEQYF.

For the CDR3, the DNA is TGTGCCAGCAGCTCTCAGACAGGGGGCAATCAGCCCCAGCATTTT. This translates into CASSSQTGGNQPQHF. V gene TRBV7-2 combines with J gene TRBJ1-5; 8 bases are a match to TRBD1. The CDR3 spans 15 residues. The junction had 4 bases not matched to a gene; V was cut back by 4 bases and J by 2 bases. Per the germline V gene, CDR1 is SGHTA and CDR2 is FQGNSA.